Given below is one T cell receptor beta chain in context. Its antigen is undetermined. This record belongs to a study of T cell responses to AZD1222 COVID-19 vaccine. Findings of the study overall: Regions 160-218 and 743-854 dominated among vaccine-associated CD4 TCRs spanning spike. The donors showed a predominance of white British ancestry and of females, with possible underestimation of clonal diversity. Reportedly, nearly half the spike-specific TCRs target unmutated variant regions. Spike-specific TCR breadth and depth both grew after two AZD1222 doses.

Using immunoSEQ multiplex PCR, the repertoire was profiled, and TCRdb retains in-frame clones only, with some absent. The sample has around 88,000 clones, about nine tenths seen once. V was trimmed by 5 bases and J by 4 bases, leaving 14 bases between them. CDR3 length equals 15 residues. Looked up from germline, CDR1 is SGHAT and CDR2 is FQNNGV. The chain combines TRBV11-2 with TRBJ1-4; D might be TRBD1 (6 bases). Specimen: peripheral blood, collected on day 0 of MenACWY control vaccination. The receptor comes from an adult in good health. CDR3 coding DNA: TGTGCCAGCAGCACGATGACAGGCCTTAATGAAAAACTGTTTTTT. It codes for CASSTMTGLNEKLFF.